A selection of T cell receptor beta chains follows, all from one sample in a study of shared clonotypes between healthy human individuals. Profiling relied on immunoSEQ multiplex PCR, and the TCRdb table lists in-frame clones only, not all of them. The sample lists about 2.3 million clones, 85% to 95% seen once, with 0.37% in the top ten. The sequenced material came from naive CD4+ T cells from PBMCs. Receptors were obtained from a man younger than 35 in good health. Some clones in this sample may be carry-over from other donors' samples. CDR3s include the opening cysteine and the closing phenylalanine or tryptophan. The order of the fields is clone size, CDR3 length, D gene, J gene, V gene, CDR3 protein, CDR3 DNA. The D gene is left open where the match is weak. Clone size is stated in some rows and not others, as once, few, many or a class when expanded.

-,15,-,TRBJ2-6,TRBV5-4,CASSLVGAGANVLTF,TGTGCCAGCAGCTTGGTGGGGGCTGGGGCCAACGTCCTGACTTTC
-,15,-,TRBJ1-2,TRBV5-4,CASSLLGPGNYGYTF,TGTGCCAGCAGCTTGTTGGGTCCGGGTAACTATGGCTACACCTTC
-,14,-,TRBJ1-2,TRBV7-2,CASSVRWGNYGYTF,TGTGCCAGCAGCGTTAGATGGGGGAACTATGGCTACACCTTC
-,14,TRBD1,TRBJ2-7,TRBV7-8,CASSLGTAQGKQYF,TGTGCCAGCAGCTTAGGAACCGCACAGGGGAAGCAGTACTTC
-,17,TRBD2,TRBJ2-5,TRBV5-4,CASSPRPGLAGGETQYF,TGTGCCAGCAGCCCCAGGCCGGGACTAGCGGGGGGAGAGACCCAGTACTTC
-,13,-,TRBJ2-1,TRBV4-1,CASSPSRENEQFF,TGCGCCAGCAGCCCGAGCCGGGAGAATGAGCAGTTCTTC
once,16,TRBD1,TRBJ2-2,TRBV2,CASKGQGAQNTGELFF,TGTGCCAGCAAGGGACAGGGGGCCCAGAACACCGGGGAGCTGTTTTTT
-,15,TRBD2,TRBJ2-7,TRBV28,CASSLRAGDSYEQYF,TGTGCCAGCAGTTTACGCGCGGGAGACTCCTACGAGCAGTACTTC
-,16,-,TRBJ2-1,TRBV5-4,CASSLARASSYNEQFF,TGTGCCAGCAGCTTGGCCAGGGCGAGCTCCTACAATGAGCAGTTCTTC
-,14,-,TRBJ1-1,TRBV10-1,CASSETAANTEAFF,TGCGCCAGCAGTGAGACAGCCGCGAACACTGAAGCTTTCTTT
-,16,-,TRBJ2-2,TRBV6-1,CASSANIGSRLGELFF,TGTGCCAGCAGTGCTAACATTGGGAGCAGGTTGGGGGAGCTGTTTTTT
-,15,-,TRBJ2-4,TRBV27,CASSLISGTGNIQYF,TGTGCCAGCAGTTTGATATCGGGCACGGGGAACATTCAGTACTTC
-,16,-,TRBJ2-2,TRBV19,CASRPGQLVGTGELFF,TGTGCCAGTAGGCCCGGGCAGCTCGTGGGCACCGGGGAGCTGTTTTTT
-,17,-,TRBJ1-5,TRBV7-2,CASSWARGRDSNQPQHF,TGTGCCAGCAGCTGGGCGCGGGGGCGCGACAGCAATCAGCCCCAGCATTTT
-,14,-,TRBJ2-5,TRBV9,CASSVDGRQETQYF,TGTGCCAGCAGCGTAGACGGTAGACAAGAGACCCAGTACTTC
-,13,-,TRBJ2-1,TRBV19,CASSHREGNEQFF,TGTGCCAGTAGTCACAGGGAGGGCAATGAGCAGTTCTTC
-,17,-,TRBJ2-2,TRBV5-5,CASSWAGHPLNTGELFF,TGTGCCAGCAGCTGGGCGGGACACCCGTTGAACACCGGGGAGCTGTTTTTT
-,17,-,TRBJ1-1,TRBV21-1,CASSKALRSGQNTEAFF,TGTGCCAGCAGCAAAGCGCTAAGAAGCGGTCAGAACACTGAAGCTTTCTTT
once,14,-,TRBJ1-1,TRBV28,CASSLWSGNTEAFF,TGTGCCAGCAGTTTGTGGTCGGGGAACACTGAAGCTTTCTTT
-,12,-,TRBJ1-6,TRBV4-1,CASSLPASPLHF,TGCGCCAGCAGCCTCCCCGCTTCACCCCTCCACTTT
-,12,TRBD1,TRBJ1-5,TRBV19,CASSIPDRVLHF,TGTGCCAGTAGTATCCCCGACAGGGTATTGCATTTT
-,13,-,TRBJ1-1,TRBV7-6,CASSPLVAAGAFF,TGTGCCAGCAGCCCATTGGTAGCCGCTGGGGCTTTCTTT
-,16,TRBD1,TRBJ1-2,TRBV28,CASRRPPGQGTYGYTF,TGTGCCAGCAGGCGACCTCCGGGACAGGGGACCTATGGCTACACCTTC
-,13,-,TRBJ2-6,TRBV30,CAWLSSGANVLTF,TGTGCCTGGTTGAGCTCTGGGGCCAACGTCCTGACTTTC
-,11,-,TRBJ1-2,TRBV6-6,CASSLESGYTF,TGTGCCAGCAGCCTCGAGAGTGGCTACACCTTC
-,14,TRBD2,TRBJ2-7,TRBV7-2,CASSLGGRALEQYF,TGTGCCAGCAGCTTAGGCGGGAGGGCCCTCGAGCAGTACTTC
-,13,-,TRBJ2-2,TRBV7-3,CASASKTTGELFF,TGTGCCAGCGCTTCCAAGACTACCGGGGAGCTGTTTTTT
once,16,-,TRBJ1-4,TRBV19,CASSIPGGTTNEKLFF,TGTGCCAGTAGTATCCCCGGGGGCACAACTAATGAAAAACTGTTTTTT
-,13,-,TRBJ2-1,TRBV5-1,CASRKDVDNEQFF,TGCGCCAGCAGGAAGGACGTAGACAATGAGCAGTTCTTC
-,14,TRBD1,TRBJ1-1,TRBV29-1,CSVQKTGGGVGAFF,TGCAGCGTTCAGAAAACAGGGGGCGGAGTCGGAGCTTTCTTT
-,15,-,TRBJ2-7,TRBV6-5,CAISGVLGTPYEQYF,TGTGCCATCAGTGGGGTTTTAGGGACGCCTTACGAGCAGTACTTC
-,14,TRBD1,TRBJ1-2,TRBV5-4,CASSPRGQNYGYTF,TGTGCCAGCAGCCCTAGGGGACAGAACTATGGCTACACCTTC
-,11,-,TRBJ2-7,TRBV20-1,CSARDRAEQYF,TGCAGTGCTAGAGACAGGGCCGAGCAGTACTTC
-,20,TRBD1,TRBJ2-4,TRBV4-3,CASSPRLGTGGTGSKNIQYF,TGCGCCAGCAGCCCACGGCTTGGGACAGGGGGCACCGGGTCCAAAAACATTCAGTACTTC
-,13,-,TRBJ1-2,TRBV28,CASSWGGNYGYTF,TGTGCCAGCAGTTGGGGGGGTAACTATGGCTACACCTTC
-,17,TRBD2,TRBJ2-1,TRBV5-1,CASSRLVGRGSYNEQFF,TGCGCCAGCAGCCGGCTTGTCGGGAGGGGATCCTACAATGAGCAGTTCTTC
-,10,-,TRBJ2-3,TRBV2,CASRGYTQYF,TGTGCCAGCAGGGGATATACGCAGTATTTT
-,16,TRBD1,TRBJ1-2,TRBV18,CASSPPLSRGDYGYTF,TGTGCCAGCTCACCTCCTTTATCCAGGGGGGACTATGGCTACACCTTC
-,13,-,TRBJ2-2,TRBV6-6,CASGGRNTGELFF,TGTGCCAGCGGGGGGAGGAACACCGGGGAGCTGTTTTTT
-,14,TRBD2,TRBJ2-1,TRBV4-2,CASSGQGRTSLLFF,TGTGCCAGCAGCGGACAAGGCCGGACTAGCCTCCTGTTCTTC
-,15,-,TRBJ1-2,TRBV5-1,CASSLSQGQLYGYTF,TGCGCCAGCAGCTTGTCACAGGGTCAACTCTATGGCTACACCTTC
-,16,-,TRBJ2-1,TRBV7-2,CASSTQHQRVTNEQFF,TGTGCCAGCAGCACCCAACACCAGCGGGTCACCAATGAGCAGTTCTTC
-,16,TRBD2,TRBJ2-3,TRBV7-3,CASSSTTSGTTDTQYF,TGTGCCAGCAGCTCTACGACTAGCGGGACTACAGATACGCAGTATTTT
-,14,TRBD1,TRBJ1-2,TRBV7-9,CASSFRGSEGGYTF,TGTGCCAGCAGCTTCAGGGGGAGTGAGGGTGGCTACACCTTC
-,15,-,TRBJ2-3,TRBV29-1,CSVEGIRASPDTQYF,TGCAGCGTTGAAGGGATCCGGGCTAGTCCAGATACGCAGTATTTT
-,16,-,TRBJ2-2,TRBV5-6,CASSLAATSNTGELFF,TGTGCCAGCAGCTTGGCGGCGACCTCGAACACCGGGGAGCTGTTTTTT
-,15,-,TRBJ2-5,TRBV4-2,CASSPSGGGVETQYF,TGTGCCAGCAGCCCTTCGGGGGGCGGCGTGGAGACCCAGTACTTC
-,15,-,TRBJ2-2,TRBV19,CASSIRTDYTGELFF,TGTGCCAGTAGTATCCGGACAGACTACACCGGGGAGCTGTTTTTT
-,15,TRBD1,TRBJ1-3,TRBV5-1,CASSEGQGEGNTIYF,TGCGCCAGCAGCGAAGGACAGGGTGAAGGAAACACCATATATTTT
-,11,-,TRBJ1-2,TRBV6-5,CASSPNYGYTF,TGTGCCAGCAGCCCTAACTATGGCTACACCTTC
-,15,-,TRBJ1-5,TRBV4-1,CASALGQADSQPQHF,TGCGCCAGCGCCCTGGGGCAGGCGGATAGTCAGCCCCAGCATTTT
once,19,TRBD1,TRBJ1-1,TRBV11-2,CASSFDYRQGAKAGVTAFF,TGTGCCAGCAGCTTTGACTACCGGCAGGGGGCAAAGGCAGGAGTTACGGCTTTCTTT
-,14,TRBD1,TRBJ1-1,TRBV18,CASSPGTGGSEAFF,TGTGCCAGCTCACCCGGGACAGGGGGCTCTGAAGCTTTCTTT
-,13,TRBD1,TRBJ1-5,TRBV6-5,CASSRQGSQPQHF,TGTGCCAGCAGCCGACAGGGGTCTCAGCCCCAGCATTTT
-,15,-,TRBJ2-1,TRBV7-2,CASSLGGVLYNEQFF,TGTGCCAGCAGCTTGGGGGGAGTACTATACAATGAGCAGTTCTTC
-,14,TRBD1,TRBJ1-2,TRBV9,CASSGQGKTGGYTF,TGTGCCAGCAGCGGACAGGGGAAGACGGGTGGCTACACCTTC
-,15,TRBD1,TRBJ1-2,TRBV5-4,CASRSFTGEIYGYTF,TGTGCCAGCCGATCGTTTACAGGGGAAATCTATGGCTACACCTTC